This T cell receptor beta chain was recorded in a study of T cell responses to AZD1222 COVID-19 vaccine. General study findings and limits: Clonal diversity was possibly underestimated, and white British individuals and females predominated among donors. Repertoire sampling was restricted to post-peak T cell response timepoints.

This table comes from immunoSEQ multiplex PCR, and its TCRdb copy is limited to in-frame clones, with some not included. The profile shows some 99,000 clones, 88% of them singletons. Pooling covered second doses at about 4 or about 12 weeks. V shed 5 bases and J 0 bases; nucleotides not matched to a gene: 6. The CDR3 runs to 15 residues. Germline V gives CDR1 SGHTA, CDR2 FQGNSA. Concerning this clone: Its antigen is unknown.

This receptor was taken from an adult who received the AZD1222 COVID-19 vaccine. J is TRBJ2-7 and V is TRBV7-2, with 8 bases identical to TRBD2. This sample comprised peripheral blood, obtained 28 days after the second AZD1222 dose. Here the CDR3 reads CASSRGGRLSYEQYF. As DNA, the CDR3 is TGTGCCAGCAGCCGGGGGGGCAGGCTCTCCTACGAGCAGTACTTC. Drawing the rest from reference TRBV7-2 and TRBJ2-7, the complete variable domain is GAGVSQSPSNKVTEKGKDVELRCDPISGHTALYWYRQSLGQGLEFLIYFQGNSAPDKSGLPSDRFSAERTGGSVSTLTIQRTQQEDSAVYLCASSRGGRLSYEQYFGPGTRLTVT.